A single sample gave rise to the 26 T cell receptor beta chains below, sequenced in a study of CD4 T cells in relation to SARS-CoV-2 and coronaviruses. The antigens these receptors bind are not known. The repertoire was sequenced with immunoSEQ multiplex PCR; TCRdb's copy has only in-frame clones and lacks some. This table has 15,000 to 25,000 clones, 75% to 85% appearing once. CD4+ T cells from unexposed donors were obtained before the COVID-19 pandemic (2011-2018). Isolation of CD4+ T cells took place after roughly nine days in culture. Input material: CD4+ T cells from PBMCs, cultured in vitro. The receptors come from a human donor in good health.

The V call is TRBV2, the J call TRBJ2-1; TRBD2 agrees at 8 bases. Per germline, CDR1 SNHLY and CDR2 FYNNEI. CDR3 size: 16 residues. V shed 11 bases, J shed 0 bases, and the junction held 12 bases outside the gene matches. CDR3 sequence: CAVSLAGTSSYNEQFF. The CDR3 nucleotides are TGTGCCGTCAGTCTAGCGGGCACCAGCTCCTACAATGAGCAGTTCTTC.

The CDR3 DNA sequence: TGCGCCAGCAGCCAATCCTGGGGGGGAAACACGAACTATGGCTACACCTTC. It yields the protein CASSQSWGGNTNYGYTF. V gene TRBV4-3 combines with J gene TRBJ1-2; the D gene is possibly TRBD1 (5 bases). CDR3 size: 17 residues. Trimming took 2 bases from V and 2 from J, leaving 18 bases between them. The V gene's germline CDR1 is LGHNA and CDR2 YSLEER.

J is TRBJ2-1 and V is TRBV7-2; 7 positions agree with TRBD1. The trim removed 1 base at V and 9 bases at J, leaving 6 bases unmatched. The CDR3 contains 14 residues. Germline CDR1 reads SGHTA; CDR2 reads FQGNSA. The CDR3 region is CASSLVVSGGEQFF. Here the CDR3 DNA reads TGTGCCAGCAGCTTAGTCGTATCAGGGGGTGAGCAGTTCTTC.

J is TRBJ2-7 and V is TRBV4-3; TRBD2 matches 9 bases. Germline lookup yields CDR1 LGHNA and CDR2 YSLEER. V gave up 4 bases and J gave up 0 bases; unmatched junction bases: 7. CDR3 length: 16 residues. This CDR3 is CASSRGTSKNSYEQYF. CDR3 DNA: TGCGCCAGCAGCCGAGGGACTAGCAAAAACTCCTACGAGCAGTACTTC.

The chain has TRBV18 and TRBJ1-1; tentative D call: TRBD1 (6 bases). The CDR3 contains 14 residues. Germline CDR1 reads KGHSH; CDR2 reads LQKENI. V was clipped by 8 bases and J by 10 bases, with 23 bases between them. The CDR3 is CASQSGEGLMTAFF. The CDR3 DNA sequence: TGTGCCAGCCAATCAGGGGAAGGGTTGATGACAGCTTTCTTT.

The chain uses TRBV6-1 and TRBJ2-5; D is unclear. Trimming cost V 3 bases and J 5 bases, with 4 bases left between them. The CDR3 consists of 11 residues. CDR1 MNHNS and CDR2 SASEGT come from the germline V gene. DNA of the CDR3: TGTGCCAGCAGTGAGGCCGAGACCCAGTACTTC. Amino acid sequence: CASSEAETQYF.

Here the CDR3 reads CASSVAGQGTGNTIYF. Here the CDR3 DNA reads TGTGCCAGCAGCGTGGCGGGACAGGGAACTGGAAACACCATATATTTT. The chain has TRBV5-6 and TRBJ1-3, with TRBD1 matching 9 bases. The V gene end was trimmed by 4 bases and the J gene end by 2 bases; junction bases not matched to a gene: 7. Germline V gene data show CDR1 as SGHDT and CDR2 as YYEEEE. The CDR3 runs 16 residues.

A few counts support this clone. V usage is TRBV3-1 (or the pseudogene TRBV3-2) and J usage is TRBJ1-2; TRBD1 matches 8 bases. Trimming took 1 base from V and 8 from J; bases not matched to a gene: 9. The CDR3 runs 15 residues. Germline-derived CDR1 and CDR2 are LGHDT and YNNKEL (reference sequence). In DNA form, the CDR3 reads TGTGCCAGCAGCCAAGCGGACAGGGCCCCTGGGGGCTACACCTTC. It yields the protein CASSQADRAPGGYTF.

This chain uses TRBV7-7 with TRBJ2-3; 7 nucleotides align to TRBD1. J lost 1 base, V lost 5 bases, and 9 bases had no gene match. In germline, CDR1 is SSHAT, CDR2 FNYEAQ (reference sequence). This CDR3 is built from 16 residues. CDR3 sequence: CASSQAAGGGTDTQYF. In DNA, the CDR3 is TGTGCCAGCAGCCAGGCAGCAGGGGGTGGCACAGATACGCAGTATTTT.

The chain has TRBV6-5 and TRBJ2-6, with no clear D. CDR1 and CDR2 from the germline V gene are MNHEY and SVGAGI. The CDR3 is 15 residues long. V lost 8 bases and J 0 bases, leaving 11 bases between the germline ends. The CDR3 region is CASFPHISGANVLTF. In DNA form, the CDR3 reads TGTGCCAGCTTCCCCCACATCTCTGGGGCCAACGTCCTGACTTTC.

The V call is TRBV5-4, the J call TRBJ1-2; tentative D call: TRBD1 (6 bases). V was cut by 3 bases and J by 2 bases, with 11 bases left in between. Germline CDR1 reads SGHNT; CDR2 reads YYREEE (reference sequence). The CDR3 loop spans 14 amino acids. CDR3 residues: CASSSPRGNYGYTF. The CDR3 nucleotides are TGTGCCAGCAGCTCACCTAGGGGGAACTATGGCTACACCTTC.

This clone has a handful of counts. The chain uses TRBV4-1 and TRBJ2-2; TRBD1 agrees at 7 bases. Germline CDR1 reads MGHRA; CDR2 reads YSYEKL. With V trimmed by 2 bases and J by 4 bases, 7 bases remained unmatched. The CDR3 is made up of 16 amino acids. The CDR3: CASSQPRQGPTGELFF. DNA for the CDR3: TGCGCCAGCAGCCAACCCAGACAGGGCCCCACCGGGGAGCTGTTTTTT.

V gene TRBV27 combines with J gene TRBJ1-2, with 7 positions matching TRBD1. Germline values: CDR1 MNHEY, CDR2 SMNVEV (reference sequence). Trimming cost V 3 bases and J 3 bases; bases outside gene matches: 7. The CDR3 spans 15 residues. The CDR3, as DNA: TGTGCCAGCAGTTTGACAGGGATCAGCTACTATGGCTACACCTTC. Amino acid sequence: CASSLTGISYYGYTF.

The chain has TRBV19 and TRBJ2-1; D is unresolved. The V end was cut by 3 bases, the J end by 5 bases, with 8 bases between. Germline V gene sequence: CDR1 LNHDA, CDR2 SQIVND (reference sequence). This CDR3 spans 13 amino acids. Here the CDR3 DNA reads TGTGCCAGTAGTATTGGCGACAACAATGAGCAGTTCTTC. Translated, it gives CASSIGDNNEQFF. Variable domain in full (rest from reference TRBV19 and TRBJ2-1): DGGITQSPKYLFRKEGQNVTLSCEQNLNHDAMYWYRQDPGQGLRLIYYSQIVNDFQKGDIAEGYSVSREKKESFPLTVTSAQKNPTAFYLCASSIGDNNEQFFGPGTRLTVL.

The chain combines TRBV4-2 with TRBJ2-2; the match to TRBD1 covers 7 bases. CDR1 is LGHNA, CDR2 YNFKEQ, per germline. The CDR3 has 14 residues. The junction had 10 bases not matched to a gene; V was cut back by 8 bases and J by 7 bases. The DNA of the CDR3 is TGTGCCAGCTCGGGACAGAGAGTGGGCGGGGAGCTGTTTTTT. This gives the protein CASSGQRVGGELFF.

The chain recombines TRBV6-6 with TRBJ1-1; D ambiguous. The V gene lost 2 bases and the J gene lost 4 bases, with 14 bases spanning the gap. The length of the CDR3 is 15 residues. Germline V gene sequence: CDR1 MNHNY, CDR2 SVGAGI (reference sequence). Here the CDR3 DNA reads TGTGCCAGCAGTTACAGGGTAGTTGGGCGCACTGAAGCTTTCTTT. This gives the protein CASSYRVVGRTEAFF.

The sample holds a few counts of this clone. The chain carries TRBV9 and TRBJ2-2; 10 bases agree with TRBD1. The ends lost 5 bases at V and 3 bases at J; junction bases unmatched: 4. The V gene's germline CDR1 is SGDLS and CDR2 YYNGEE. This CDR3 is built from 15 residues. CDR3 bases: TGTGCCAGCAGATCCGGGACAGGGGACACCGGGGAGCTGTTTTTT. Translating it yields CASRSGTGDTGELFF.

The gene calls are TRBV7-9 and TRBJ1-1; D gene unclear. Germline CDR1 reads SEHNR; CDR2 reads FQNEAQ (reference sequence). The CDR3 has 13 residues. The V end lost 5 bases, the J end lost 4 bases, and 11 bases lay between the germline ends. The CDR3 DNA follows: TGTGCCAGCAGCCGTCCAGTAAGCACTGAAGCTTTCTTT. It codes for CASSRPVSTEAFF.

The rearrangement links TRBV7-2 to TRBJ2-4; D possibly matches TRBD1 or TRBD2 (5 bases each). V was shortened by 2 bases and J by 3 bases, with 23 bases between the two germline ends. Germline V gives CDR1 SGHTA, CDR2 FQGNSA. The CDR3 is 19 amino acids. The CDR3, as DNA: TGTGCCAGCAGCTTACCTGGGGCGGGTAGCCCAGTAAGCAAAAACATTCAGTACTTC. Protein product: CASSLPGAGSPVSKNIQYF.

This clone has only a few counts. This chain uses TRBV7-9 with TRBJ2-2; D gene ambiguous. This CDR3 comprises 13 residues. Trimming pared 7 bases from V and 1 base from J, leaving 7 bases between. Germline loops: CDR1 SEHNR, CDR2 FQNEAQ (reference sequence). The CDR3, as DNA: TGTGCCAGCACCCCCTTGAACACCGGGGAGCTGTTTTTT. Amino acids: CASTPLNTGELFF.

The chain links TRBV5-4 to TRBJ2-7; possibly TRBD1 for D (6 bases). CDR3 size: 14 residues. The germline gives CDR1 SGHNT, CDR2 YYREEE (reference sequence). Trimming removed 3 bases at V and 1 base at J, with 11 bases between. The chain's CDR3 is CASSYQGNSYEQYF. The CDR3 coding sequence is TGTGCCAGCAGCTACCAGGGGAATTCCTACGAGCAGTACTTC.

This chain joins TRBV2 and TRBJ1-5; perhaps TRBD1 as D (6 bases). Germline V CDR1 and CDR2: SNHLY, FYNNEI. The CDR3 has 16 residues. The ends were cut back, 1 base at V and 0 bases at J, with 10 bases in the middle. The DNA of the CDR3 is TGTGCCAGCAGTGAAGGGGGGGCTAATAGCAATCAGCCCCAGCATTTT. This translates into CASSEGGANSNQPQHF.

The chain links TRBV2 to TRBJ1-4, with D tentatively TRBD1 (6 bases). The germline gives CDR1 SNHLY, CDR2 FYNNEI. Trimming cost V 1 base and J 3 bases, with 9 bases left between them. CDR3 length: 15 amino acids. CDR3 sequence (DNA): TGTGCCAGCAGTGAAGGGGGGGCTGCTAATGAAAAACTGTTTTTT. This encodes CASSEGGAANEKLFF.

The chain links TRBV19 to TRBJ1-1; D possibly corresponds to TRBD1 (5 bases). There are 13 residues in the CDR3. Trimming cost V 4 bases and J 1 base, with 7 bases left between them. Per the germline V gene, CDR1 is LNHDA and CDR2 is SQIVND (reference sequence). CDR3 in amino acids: CASSTQGNTEAFF. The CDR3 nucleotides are TGTGCCAGTAGTACGCAGGGGAACACTGAAGCTTTCTTT.

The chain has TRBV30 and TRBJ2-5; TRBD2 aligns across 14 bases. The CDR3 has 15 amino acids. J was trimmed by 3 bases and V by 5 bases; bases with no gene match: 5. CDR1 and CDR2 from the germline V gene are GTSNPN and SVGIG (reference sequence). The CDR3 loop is CAWAGLAGVEETQYF. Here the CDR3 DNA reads TGTGCCTGGGCGGGACTAGCGGGAGTGGAAGAGACCCAGTACTTC.

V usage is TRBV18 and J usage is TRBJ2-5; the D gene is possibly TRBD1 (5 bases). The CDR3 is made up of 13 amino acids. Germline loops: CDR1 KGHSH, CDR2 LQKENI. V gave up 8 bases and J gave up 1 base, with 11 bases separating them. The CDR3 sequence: CASGAARQETQYF. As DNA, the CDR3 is TGTGCCAGCGGGGCAGCTCGCCAAGAGACCCAGTACTTC.